Sequencing of this T cell receptor (beta chain) was carried out in a study of Tregs in tolerant kidney transplant recipients. Turning to this clone: The read is 3 residues too short to cover the CDR3 end, so that end is filled in from the germline J gene.

V was cut by 4 bases and J by 2 bases, with 16 bases left in between. The CDR3 runs to 15 residues. Germline CDR1 is SGHRS and CDR2 is YFSETQ. Sequenced by immunoSEQ multiplex PCR; TCRdb stores in-frame clones only, minus some. The sample totals about 30,000 clones. The sequence was obtained from a human donor who received a combined kidney and bone marrow transplant. The chain has TRBV5-1 and TRBJ2-7, with a possible D match to TRBD2 (6 bases). The sequencing here drew on CD8+ T cells from blood, taken before the transplant. The DNA read from the CDR3 is TGCGCCAGCAGCGCTTGGGGGGAAGACACCTACGAG. Translation gives CASSAWGEDTYE. The full CDR3 protein reads CASSAWGEDTYEQYF.